This T cell receptor (beta chain) was found in a study of T-cell memory formation after mild COVID-19. Across the study: Largely donor-specific TCR clusters were found. Study outcomes and limitations: CD4+ contracting clones lay mainly in CM and EM, CD8+ ones in EMRA.

The V gene's germline CDR1 is MNHNY and CDR2 SVGAGI (reference sequence). Trimming shortened V by 5 bases and J by 7 bases, and 21 bases separated the two germline ends. The CDR3 covers 16 residues. TCR alpha and TCR beta cDNA libraries carrying sample barcodes and UMIs came from 5'RACE with constant-segment primers. TCRdb ran MiXCR on the 5' RACE reads and lists one entry per CDR3 protein. The repertoire has a few hundred thousand distinct CDR3 sequences, about 20% of them found once; the top ten carry under 8.5%. This clonotype was detected only a few times. Its antigen is as yet unknown. Material: PBMCs or a T cell subset sorted from them (not recorded which). The genes are TRBV6-6 and TRBJ2-1; D possibly uses TRBD1 or TRBD2 (6 bases each). This TCR came from an adult woman who had mild COVID-19 (a few samples of this study predate the infection). Cell type and time point are not known. In nucleotides, the CDR3 is TGTGCCAGCAGTATATCAGGAGGGACATTCGGTAATGAGCAGTTCTTC. Residues: CASSISGGTFGNEQFF.